This entry lists 6 T cell receptor beta chains sequenced from one sample in a study of cytomegalovirus exposure and HLA in healthy donors. The table came from immunoSEQ multiplex PCR; TCRdb's copy has only in-frame clones and leaves some out. The table records under 250,000 clones, roughly 87% of them present only once. The specimen was PBMCs. These receptors all come from a woman in her late teens or twenties in good health and CMV-seropositive.

The V gene is TRBV28, the J gene TRBJ2-1, with 10 bases identical to TRBD1. Per the germline V gene, CDR1 is MDHEN and CDR2 is SYDVKM. The CDR3 is made up of 15 amino acids. V lost 3 bases and J lost 2; bases outside the gene matches: 1. DNA of the CDR3: TGTGCCAGCAGTTTCGACAGGGGGCCCTACAATGAGCAGTTCTTC. It translates to CASSFDRGPYNEQFF.

The rearrangement joins TRBV27 to TRBJ2-1, with TRBD2 matching 13 bases. The CDR3 sequence is 17 residues long. Germline V gene data show CDR1 as MNHEY and CDR2 as SMNVEV (reference sequence). V shed 4 bases, J shed 3 bases, and the junction held 6 bases outside the gene matches. CDR3 nucleotides: TGTGCCAGCAGTTCACAACTAGCGGGAGGGCGCTACAATGAGCAGTTCTTC. Its translation is CASSSQLAGGRYNEQFF.

The chain recombines TRBV30 with TRBJ2-7, with no clear D. The V gene's germline CDR1 is GTSNPN and CDR2 SVGIG (reference sequence). Between the trimmed V and J ends, which lost 0 bases and 6 bases, there was a span of 12 bases. The CDR3 has 13 amino acids. Written as DNA, the CDR3 is TGTGCCTGGAGTGTACTCCAAACTGGCGAGCAGTACTTC. Encoded protein: CAWSVLQTGEQYF. Full variable domain (rest looked up from reference TRBV30 and TRBJ2-7): SQTIHQWPATLVQPVGSPLSLECTVEGTSNPNLYWYRQAAGRGLQLLFYSVGIGQISSEVPQNLSASRPQDRQFILSSKKLLLSDSGFYLCAWSVLQTGEQYFGPGTRLTVT.

The genes are TRBV30 and TRBJ2-7, with TRBD1 matching 8 bases. The junction had 12 bases not matched to a gene; V was cut back by 3 bases and J by 2 bases. CDR3 size: 16 residues. Germline lookup yields CDR1 GTSNPN and CDR2 SVGIG (reference sequence). Here the CDR3 reads CAWRDRAADLTYEQYF. The CDR3 nucleotides are TGTGCCTGGAGGGACAGGGCGGCAGATTTGACCTACGAGCAGTACTTC.

V and J are TRBV7-3 and TRBJ2-1; 13 positions agree with TRBD2. CDR1 and CDR2 (germline): SGHTA, FQGTGA. Trimming took 6 bases from V and 9 from J; bases not matched to a gene: 11. CDR3 length equals 16 residues. The CDR3 loop is CASSFGLAGVLGEQFF. The CDR3 DNA follows: TGTGCCAGCAGTTTCGGACTAGCGGGAGTCTTGGGTGAGCAGTTCTTC.

This clone was found once. The chain is built from TRBV27 and TRBJ1-2; a weak D match, TRBD1 (6 bases). CDR1 and CDR2 from the germline V gene are MNHEY and SMNVEV (reference sequence). Trimming stripped 3 bases from V and 6 bases from J, with 11 bases between. CDR3 length equals 13 residues. Written as DNA, the CDR3 is TGTGCCAGCAGTTTTTCACAGGGCCATGGCTACACCTTC. This translates into CASSFSQGHGYTF.